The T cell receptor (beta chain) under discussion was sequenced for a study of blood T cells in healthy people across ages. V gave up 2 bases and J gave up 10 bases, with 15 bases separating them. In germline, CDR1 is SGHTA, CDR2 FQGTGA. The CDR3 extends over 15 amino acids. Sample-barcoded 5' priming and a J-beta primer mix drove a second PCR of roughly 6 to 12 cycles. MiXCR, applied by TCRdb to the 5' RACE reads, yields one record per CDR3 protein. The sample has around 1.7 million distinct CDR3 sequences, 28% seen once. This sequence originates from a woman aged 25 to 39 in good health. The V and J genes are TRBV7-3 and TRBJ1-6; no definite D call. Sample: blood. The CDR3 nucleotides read TGTGCCAGCAGCTTATCATCAGGTCAAGGATCACCCCTCCACTTT. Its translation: CASSLSSGQGSPLHF.